The sequence of this T cell receptor beta chain was determined in a study of T-cell memory formation after mild COVID-19. Study results and limitations: Contracting clones, day 15 to 85, had balanced CD4/CD8, and later expanders favored CD4+. Pre-infection memory already had some responding clones, implying cross-reactive memory joined.

TCR alpha and TCR beta cDNA libraries carrying sample barcodes and UMIs were produced by 5'RACE using constant-segment primers. TCRdb independently ran MiXCR on the 5' RACE reads; one entry per CDR3 protein. This repertoire shows about 600,000 distinct CDR3 sequences, less than 25% found once; its top ten account for approximately 8.4%. In regard to this clonotype: Its specificity is unknown.

Losses at the gene ends were 3 bases for V and 5 bases for J; bases not matched to a gene: 14. Germline V gene sequence: CDR1 SEHNR, CDR2 FQNEAQ (reference sequence). CDR3 length: 18 amino acids. The TCR was taken from an adult woman who had mild COVID-19 (a few samples of this study predate the infection). Cell type and time point are not known. The chain carries TRBV7-9 and TRBJ2-5; 11 positions match TRBD2. The sequenced sample consisted of PBMCs or a T cell subset sorted from them (not recorded which). The CDR3 sequence: CASSFALAGGPSLETQYF. CDR3 DNA: TGTGCCAGCAGCTTCGCCCTAGCGGGAGGTCCTTCTCTGGAGACCCAGTACTTC.